The 32 T cell receptor beta chains below were found in one sample sequenced in a study of T cell responses to AZD1222 COVID-19 vaccine. The repertoire was sequenced with immunoSEQ multiplex PCR; TCRdb's copy has only in-frame clones and lacks some. The sample lists 150,000 to 200,000 clones; around 93% were seen once. The specimen was peripheral blood, collected on day 0 of AZD1222 vaccination. These receptors all stem from an adult in good health.

This chain links TRBV2 with TRBJ2-1; tentative D call: TRBD2 (6 bases). The germline V and J ends were trimmed by 0 bases and 5 bases, with 14 bases remaining between them. This CDR3 comprises 16 residues. Germline V lookup: CDR1 SNHLY, CDR2 FYNNEI. CDR3 sequence (DNA): TGTGCCAGCAGTGAAGCGGCGATCTTAGCGGACAATGAGCAGTTCTTC. Translated, it gives CASSEAAILADNEQFF.

The CDR3 is CASSQEGQGVTEAFF. The CDR3 region has the DNA TGTGCCAGCAGCCAAGAGGGACAGGGGGTCACTGAAGCTTTCTTT. The chain is built from TRBV4-2 and TRBJ1-1, with 11 nucleotides matching TRBD1. CDR1 is LGHNA and CDR2 is YNFKEQ in the germline V gene. The CDR3 sequence is 15 residues long. V shed 0 bases and J 4 bases; nucleotides not matched to a gene: 1.

The V and J genes are TRBV28 and TRBJ2-3; D is possibly TRBD2 (5 bases). This CDR3 contains 14 residues. The V end lost 2 bases, the J end lost 2 bases, and 8 bases lay between the germline ends. Germline V lookup: CDR1 MDHEN, CDR2 SYDVKM. CDR3 in amino acids: CASSLRAVTDTQYF. The CDR3 nucleotides read TGTGCCAGCAGTTTAAGAGCGGTCACAGATACGCAGTATTTT.

The rearrangement links TRBV28 to TRBJ1-1; 8 bases line up with TRBD1. The J segment lost 2 bases and the V segment lost 6 bases, leaving 5 bases of the junction unmatched. This CDR3 is built from 14 residues. Germline assignment: CDR1 MDHEN and CDR2 SYDVKM. CDR3 amino acids: CASSRDRLNTEAFF. The CDR3 DNA follows: TGTGCCAGCAGCCGGGACAGGCTAAACACTGAAGCTTTCTTT.

The chain couples TRBV9 to TRBJ1-2, with TRBD1 identical over 9 bases. Germline V CDR1 and CDR2: SGDLS, YYNGEE. With 0 bases clipped from V and 6 bases from J, the junction kept 6 bases outside the gene matches. There are 15 residues in the CDR3. CDR3 region: CASSVGLQGADGYTF. Written as DNA, the CDR3 is TGTGCCAGCAGCGTAGGGTTACAGGGGGCCGATGGCTACACCTTC.

The chain couples TRBV5-1 to TRBJ2-3; 8 bases match TRBD1. CDR1 and CDR2 from the germline V gene are SGHRS and YFSETQ. V shed 3 bases, J shed 2 bases, and the junction held 5 bases outside the gene matches. This CDR3 region has 15 residues. CDR3 sequence reads: CASSSRTGPTDTQYF. Written as DNA, the CDR3 is TGCGCCAGCAGCTCCAGGACAGGGCCCACAGATACGCAGTATTTT.

The chain carries TRBV7-8 and TRBJ1-2; 8 bases match TRBD1. Germline assignment: CDR1 SGHVS and CDR2 FQNEAQ. Trimming took 1 base from V and 13 from J; bases not matched to a gene: 5. The CDR3 has 12 residues. CDR3 region: CASSLVTGGRTF. The DNA for the CDR3 is TGTGCCAGCAGCTTAGTTACAGGGGGGCGCACCTTC.

The genes are TRBV5-1 and TRBJ2-1, with D possibly being TRBD2 (5 bases). CDR1 is SGHRS and CDR2 is YFSETQ in the germline V gene. This CDR3 spans 13 amino acids. Trimming took off 7 bases at V and 1 base at J, with 9 bases between the two ends. The chain's CDR3 is CASSGFSYNEQFF. CDR3 DNA: TGCGCCAGCTCGGGATTTTCCTACAATGAGCAGTTCTTC. Full variable domain (remainder filled in from reference TRBV5-1 and TRBJ2-1): KAGVTQTPRYLIKTRGQQVTLSCSPISGHRSVSWYQQTPGQGLQFLFEYFSETQRNKGNFPGRFSGRQFSNSRSEMNVSTLELGDSALYLCASSGFSYNEQFFGPGTRLTVL.

This rearrangement joins TRBV10-3 to TRBJ2-3, with D perhaps matching TRBD2 (6 bases). Germline V gene lookup returns CDR1 ENHRY and CDR2 SYGVKD. The V and J ends lost 0 bases and 4 bases respectively, with 11 bases between them. The CDR3 runs to 15 residues. The CDR3 DNA is TGTGCCATCAGTGAGTCTGCGGGAATCCCAGATACGCAGTATTTT. Translating gives CAISESAGIPDTQYF.

This clone has a handful of counts. J is TRBJ1-1 and V is TRBV9; 7 nucleotides align to TRBD1. Losses at the gene ends were 5 bases for V and 5 bases for J; bases not matched to a gene: 9. The V gene's germline CDR1 is SGDLS and CDR2 YYNGEE. The CDR3 length is 14 residues. Written as DNA, the CDR3 is TGTGCCAGCAGACAAGGGGGCTCTGGAACTGAAGCTTTCTTT. Translated: CASRQGGSGTEAFF.

CDR3 nucleotides: TGTGCCAGCAGTGAAGGGGGAGGGGGCCGACAGCCCCAGCATTTT. It translates to CASSEGGGGRQPQHF. This chain uses TRBV6-1 with TRBJ1-5, with 7 bases fitting TRBD1. The CDR3 is 15 residues long. The V gene's germline CDR1 is MNHNS and CDR2 SASEGT. J was trimmed by 7 bases and V by 1 base; bases with no gene match: 7.

This rearrangement joins TRBV30 to TRBJ2-7; D gene uncertain. Germline CDR1 and CDR2: GTSNPN and SVGIG (reference sequence). CDR3 length equals 14 residues. V lost 1 base, J lost 1 base, and 11 bases lay in between. CDR3 loop: CAWSANSRSYEQYF. CDR3 nucleotide sequence: TGTGCCTGGAGTGCGAACTCCCGGTCCTACGAGCAGTACTTC.

The V and J genes are TRBV4-3 and TRBJ2-1; tentatively, D is TRBD2 (5 bases). The CDR3 covers 15 residues. Germline V gene sequence: CDR1 LGHNA, CDR2 YSLEER. With 2 bases removed from V and 2 bases from J, the gap between germline ends came to 10 bases. CDR3 in amino acids: CASSQSLETYNEQFF. The CDR3 nucleotides read TGCGCCAGCAGCCAATCACTAGAAACCTACAATGAGCAGTTCTTC.

Remarks on this clone: The sample has other DNA sequences that encode this CDR3 too. The chain uses TRBV9 and TRBJ2-5, with TRBD2 identical over 10 bases. The CDR3 contains 17 residues. From germline, CDR1 is SGDLS and CDR2 YYNGEE. V was clipped by 0 bases and J by 1 base; unmatched bases: 6. DNA of the CDR3: TGTGCCAGCAGCGTAGCTCCTAGCGGGAGTACCCAAGAGACCCAGTACTTC. Protein sequence: CASSVAPSGSTQETQYF.

The genes are TRBV4-1 and TRBJ2-7, with D perhaps being TRBD1 or TRBD2 (5 bases each). Looked up from germline, CDR1 is MGHRA and CDR2 is YSYEKL. There are 13 residues in the CDR3. V lost 1 base and J 3 bases, leaving 7 bases between the germline ends. Here the CDR3 DNA reads TGCGCCAGCAGCCAAGTTGGGGGCTACGAGCAGTACTTC. The encoded protein is CASSQVGGYEQYF.

The chain links TRBV5-6 to TRBJ2-4, with 9 positions matching TRBD2. Unmatched junction bases numbered 7, after V lost 0 bases and J lost 6 bases. The CDR3 runs to 16 residues. CDR1 is SGHDT, CDR2 YYEEEE, per germline. The DNA of the CDR3 is TGTGCCAGCAGCTTGGCAATTAGCGGGAGAGGAAACATTCAGTACTTC. Its translation: CASSLAISGRGNIQYF.

The chain links TRBV3-1 (or the pseudogene TRBV3-2) to TRBJ2-3, with a tentative D call TRBD2 (5 bases). The CDR3 runs to 15 residues. Germline CDR1 is LGHDT and CDR2 is YNNKEL (reference sequence). The V and J ends lost 0 bases and 2 bases respectively, with 9 bases between them. The CDR3 bases are TGTGCCAGCAGCCAAGATTGGAGGACCACAGATACGCAGTATTTT. Amino acids: CASSQDWRTTDTQYF.

Turning to this clone: The same CDR3 arises from other DNA sequences in this sample as well. This chain uses TRBV18 with TRBJ2-7, with D unclear. Germline-derived CDR1 and CDR2 are KGHSH and LQKENI. The ends were cut back, 0 bases at V and 3 bases at J, with 6 bases in the middle. The CDR3 is made up of 13 amino acids. Here the CDR3 reads CASSPPGSYEQYF. The DNA of the CDR3 is TGTGCCAGCTCACCACCAGGCAGCTACGAGCAGTACTTC. Full variable domain (outside the CDR3, taken from reference TRBV18 and TRBJ2-7): NAGVMQNPRHLVRRRGQEARLRCSPMKGHSHVYWYRQLPEEGLKFMVYLQKENIIDESGMPKERFSAEFPKEGPSILRIQQVVRGDSAAYFCASSPPGSYEQYFGPGTRLTVT.

The chain links TRBV10-1 to TRBJ2-1; 15 bases agree with TRBD2. CDR1 and CDR2 from the germline V gene are WNHNN and SYGVQD (reference sequence). CDR3 size: 16 residues. The ends lost 0 bases at V and 6 bases at J; junction bases unmatched: 0. In DNA form, the CDR3 reads TGCGCCAGCAGTGAGTCGGGACTAGCGGGAGGCAATGAGCAGTTCTTC. It codes for CASSESGLAGGNEQFF.

This sequence joins TRBV4-1 and TRBJ1-5; no firm D call. V gave up 1 base and J gave up 4 bases, with 11 bases separating them. The CDR3 length is 15 residues. Per germline, CDR1 MGHRA and CDR2 YSYEKL. The chain's CDR3 is CASSQAEAGNQPQHF. In DNA, the CDR3 is TGCGCCAGCAGCCAAGCCGAGGCAGGAAATCAGCCCCAGCATTTT.

J is TRBJ2-1 and V is TRBV11-1; D uncertain. The CDR3 is 16 residues long. With 2 bases removed from V and 2 bases from J, the gap between germline ends came to 13 bases. From germline, CDR1 is SGHAT and CDR2 FQDESV (reference sequence). This CDR3 reads CASSLRWNAAYNEQFF. The CDR3, as DNA: TGTGCCAGCAGCTTAAGGTGGAACGCCGCCTACAATGAGCAGTTCTTC.

The rearrangement joins TRBV9 to TRBJ1-1; perhaps TRBD1 as D (5 bases). Trimming cost V 4 bases and J 1 base, with 14 bases left between them. The CDR3 extends over 15 amino acids. Germline CDR1 is SGDLS and CDR2 is YYNGEE. CDR3 loop: CASSPTDTPNTEAFF. The CDR3 coding sequence is TGTGCCAGCAGCCCAACGGACACCCCGAACACTGAAGCTTTCTTT.

The V and J genes are TRBV6-5 and TRBJ1-1; no clear D gene. CDR1 is MNHEY, CDR2 SVGAGI, per germline. This CDR3 spans 13 amino acids. V gave up 2 bases and J gave up 1 base, with 5 bases separating them. The CDR3 protein is CASSYVQNTEAFF. CDR3 DNA: TGTGCCAGCAGTTACGTACAGAACACTGAAGCTTTCTTT.

V and J are TRBV6-5 and TRBJ2-7, with D tentatively TRBD2 (6 bases). This CDR3 comprises 13 residues. V was shortened by 6 bases and J by 12 bases, with 21 bases between the two germline ends. CDR1 and CDR2 (germline): MNHEY, SVGAGI. CDR3 DNA sequence: TGTGCCAGCAGCCGAACCGGGACGGGGGATTGGTACTTC. It translates to CASSRTGTGDWYF.

The V gene is TRBV27, the J gene TRBJ2-7, with D possibly TRBD1 on 6 matching bases. The CDR3 consists of 15 residues. CDR1 MNHEY and CDR2 SMNVEV come from the germline V gene (reference sequence). Trimming shortened V by 4 bases and J by 1 base, and 14 bases separated the two germline ends. CDR3 nucleotide sequence: TGTGCCAGCAGTTCAACAGGGTCCCCGTCCTACGAGCAGTACTTC. Translating it yields CASSSTGSPSYEQYF.

The V call is TRBV5-1, the J call TRBJ2-7; 9 bases fit TRBD1. This CDR3 is built from 13 residues. Trimming took 6 bases from V and 5 from J; bases not matched to a gene: 6. Germline values: CDR1 SGHRS, CDR2 YFSETQ. The CDR3 DNA reads TGCGCCAGCACCCGGACAGGGGAGGACGAGCAGTACTTC. Its translation is CASTRTGEDEQYF.

This chain uses TRBV29-1 with TRBJ1-1, with 7 bases that match TRBD1. The length of the CDR3 is 12 residues. Trimming cost V 7 bases and J 4 bases; bases outside gene matches: 6. From germline, CDR1 is SQVTM and CDR2 ANQGSEA. This chain's CDR3 is CSADREVTEAFF. Here the CDR3 DNA reads TGCAGCGCCGACAGGGAGGTCACTGAAGCTTTCTTT.

The chain uses TRBV6-2 or TRBV6-3 and TRBJ2-2; TRBD2 aligns across 9 bases. Germline assignment: CDR1 MNHEY and CDR2 SVGEGT. The V segment lost 4 bases and the J segment 3 bases; nucleotides outside the gene matches: 12. There are 18 residues in the CDR3. The CDR3 nucleotides read TGTGCCAGCAGTTTGCCTATTAGCGGGAGTTGGGACACCGGGGAGCTGTTTTTT. Protein product: CASSLPISGSWDTGELFF.

The rearrangement links TRBV2 to TRBJ2-1; tentatively, D is TRBD1 or TRBD2 (5 bases each). V was shortened by 2 bases and J by 6 bases, with 26 bases between the two germline ends. The CDR3 has 19 residues. The germline gives CDR1 SNHLY, CDR2 FYNNEI. This chain's CDR3 is CASSEWGLRFPLAGNEQFF. The CDR3 nucleotides are TGTGCCAGCAGTGAATGGGGGTTGAGATTCCCCCTTGCCGGCAATGAGCAGTTCTTC. The whole variable domain, filled in from reference TRBV2 and TRBJ2-1, reads EPEVTQTPSHQVTQMGQEVILRCVPISNHLYFYWYRQILGQKVEFLVSFYNNEISEKSEIFDDQFSVERPDGSNFTLKIRSTKLEDSAMYFCASSEWGLRFPLAGNEQFFGPGTRLTVL.

In its sample, this clone was seen a few times. The V and J genes are TRBV11-3 and TRBJ2-7, with D perhaps TRBD1 (7 bases). This CDR3 region has 14 residues. Germline V gene data show CDR1 as SGHNT and CDR2 as YENEEA. Trimming cost V 4 bases and J 3 bases, with 13 bases left between them. CDR3 loop: CASSYAGQIYEQYF. The CDR3 DNA reads as TGTGCCAGCAGCTATGCGGGACAGATCTACGAGCAGTACTTC.

The gene calls are TRBV27 and TRBJ2-1; 7 bases agree with TRBD2. The CDR3 length is 17 residues. Germline trimming cut 6 bases from V and 0 bases from J; bases unmatched to any gene: 11. Germline CDR1 reads MNHEY; CDR2 reads SMNVEV (reference sequence). In nucleotides, the CDR3 is TGTGCCAGCAGCTCCGGACTAGGTGGAAGCTCCTACAATGAGCAGTTCTTC. This translates into CASSSGLGGSSYNEQFF.

V and J are TRBV27 and TRBJ1-1; D is perhaps TRBD1 (6 bases). V lost 7 bases and J 5 bases, leaving 17 bases between the germline ends. The V gene's germline CDR1 is MNHEY and CDR2 SMNVEV (reference sequence). This CDR3 has 14 amino acids. The CDR3 region is CASTLVGGETEAFF. Written as DNA, the CDR3 is TGTGCCAGCACTCTTGTAGGGGGGGAAACTGAAGCTTTCTTT.